The clone carrying this T cell receptor beta chain came up a few times. Its antigen remains unknown. Clones were read by immunoSEQ multiplex PCR, and TCRdb kept only the in-frame ones, dropping some. The table has 14,000 or so clones, about two thirds seen once. Germline trimming cut 4 bases from V and 0 bases from J; bases unmatched to any gene: 3. The CDR3 covers 14 residues. The germline CDR1 and CDR2 sequences are SGHNT and YYREEE (reference sequence). The sample originates from a study of cytotoxic CD8 clonotypes in ibrutinib-treated CLL. Study-wide context: The authors obtained response samples at a median of approximately 11 months of treatment, range 6 to 36.

Study-level points and caveats: For progressing versus sustained-remission patients, sampling times were not the same. Exceeding age-matched healthy donors, baseline clonality also tracked the counts of circulating CD8+ T cells.

Sequenced here: PBMCs, sampled before ibrutinib treatment. This TCR came from a human donor with chronic lymphocytic leukemia. J is TRBJ1-1 and V is TRBV5-4, with 7 bases identical to TRBD1. In DNA form, the CDR3 reads TGTGCCAGCAGCCGACAGGGATTGAACACTGAAGCTTTCTTT. This sequence encodes CASSRQGLNTEAFF.